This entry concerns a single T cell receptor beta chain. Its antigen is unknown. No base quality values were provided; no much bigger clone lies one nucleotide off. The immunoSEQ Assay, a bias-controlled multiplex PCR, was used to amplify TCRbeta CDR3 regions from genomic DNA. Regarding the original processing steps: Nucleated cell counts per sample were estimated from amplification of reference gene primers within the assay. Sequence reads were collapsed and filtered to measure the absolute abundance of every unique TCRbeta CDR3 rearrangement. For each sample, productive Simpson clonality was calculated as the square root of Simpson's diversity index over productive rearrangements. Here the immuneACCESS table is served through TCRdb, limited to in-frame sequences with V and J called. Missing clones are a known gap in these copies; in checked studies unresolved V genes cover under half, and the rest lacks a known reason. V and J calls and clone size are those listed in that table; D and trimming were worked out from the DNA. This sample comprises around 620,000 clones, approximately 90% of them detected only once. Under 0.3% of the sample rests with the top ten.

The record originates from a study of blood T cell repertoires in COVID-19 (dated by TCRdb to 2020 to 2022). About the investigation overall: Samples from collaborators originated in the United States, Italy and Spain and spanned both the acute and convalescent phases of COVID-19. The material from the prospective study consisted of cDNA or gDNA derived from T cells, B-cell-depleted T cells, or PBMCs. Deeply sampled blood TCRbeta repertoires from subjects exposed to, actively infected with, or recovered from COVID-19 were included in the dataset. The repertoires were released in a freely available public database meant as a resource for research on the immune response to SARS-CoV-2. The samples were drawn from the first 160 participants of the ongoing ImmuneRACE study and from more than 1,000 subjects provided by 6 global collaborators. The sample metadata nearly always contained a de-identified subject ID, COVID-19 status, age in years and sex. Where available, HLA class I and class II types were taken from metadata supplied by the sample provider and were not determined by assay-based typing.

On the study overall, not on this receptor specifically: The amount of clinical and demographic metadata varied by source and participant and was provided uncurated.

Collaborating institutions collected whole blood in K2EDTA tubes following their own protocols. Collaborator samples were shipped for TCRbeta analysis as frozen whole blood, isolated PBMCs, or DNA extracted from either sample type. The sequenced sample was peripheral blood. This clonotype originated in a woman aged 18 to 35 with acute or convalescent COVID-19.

The CDR3 region reads CASSLAPGYTEAFF. The bases read TGTGCCAGCAGCTTGGCCCCGGGGTACACTGAAGCTTTCTTT. The V gene is TRBV5-4 and the J gene is TRBJ1-1; the D gene remains uncertain. There are 14 amino acids in the CDR3, from cysteine to phenylalanine inclusive. Kept here is only the CDR3 DNA, which spans 42 bases and is read in frame from base 1. The trim is 0 bases for V and 3 bases for J, with a gap of 9 bases between the germline ends. Reading the germline V gene (reference sequence) gives CDR1 SGHNT and CDR2 YYREEE. The full variable domain, with segments outside the CDR3 supplied by the reference TRBV5-4 and TRBJ1-1 proteins, appears as ETGVTQSPTHLIKTRGQQVTLRCSSQSGHNTVSWYQQALGQGPQFIFQYYREEENGRGNFPPRFSGLQFPNYSSELNVNALELDDSALYLCASSLAPGYTEAFFGQGTRLTVV.